The 32 T cell receptor beta chains in this list originate from one sample, sequenced in a study of blood T cell repertoires in COVID-19. The method was immunoSEQ multiplex PCR; TCRdb's version includes in-frame clones alone and lacks a portion of them. The sample includes fewer than 25,000 clones, about 89% of them seen just once. The sample consisted of peripheral blood. The receptors shown here come from a human donor in a cohort sampled during active COVID-19.

V and J are TRBV2 and TRBJ1-1; possible D gene TRBD1, 6 bases. Germline V gene lookup returns CDR1 SNHLY and CDR2 FYNNEI. Trimming took off 7 bases at V and 2 bases at J, with 17 bases between the two ends. This CDR3 contains 15 residues. CDR3 region: CASTWGGDTNTEAFF. The CDR3 coding sequence is TGTGCCAGCACCTGGGGAGGGGACACAAACACTGAAGCTTTCTTT.

J is TRBJ2-1 and V is TRBV5-1; TRBD2 matches 9 bases. CDR1 and CDR2 from the germline V gene are SGHRS and YFSETQ. The V gene end was trimmed by 2 bases and the J gene end by 5 bases; junction bases not matched to a gene: 8. This CDR3 comprises 16 residues. The CDR3 spells CASSFRREGVHNEQFF. CDR3 DNA sequence: TGCGCCAGCAGCTTTAGGCGGGAGGGTGTCCACAATGAGCAGTTCTTC.

CDR3 region: CASSFPGQATNEKLFF. The CDR3 DNA is TGTGCCAGCAGTTTCCCCGGACAGGCAACTAATGAAAAACTGTTTTTT. The rearrangement links TRBV28 to TRBJ1-4, with 7 bases fitting TRBD1. Germline V lookup: CDR1 MDHEN, CDR2 SYDVKM. The V segment lost 3 bases and the J segment 0 bases; nucleotides outside the gene matches: 4. The length of the CDR3 is 16 residues.

The V gene is TRBV19, the J gene TRBJ1-1; D gene unclear. In germline, CDR1 is LNHDA, CDR2 SQIVND (reference sequence). Trimming took off 7 bases at V and 0 bases at J, with 9 bases between the two ends. The CDR3 runs 13 residues. The CDR3 sequence: CASTLTLNTEAFF. The CDR3 DNA reads TGTGCCAGTACCCTGACACTGAACACTGAAGCTTTCTTT.

V gene TRBV28 combines with J gene TRBJ1-2, with no clear D. The CDR3 extends over 12 amino acids. V lost 1 base and J 6 bases, leaving 6 bases between the germline ends. From germline, CDR1 is MDHEN and CDR2 SYDVKM. The CDR3 here is CASSLFPNGYTF. The CDR3 DNA follows: TGTGCCAGCAGTTTATTTCCCAATGGCTACACCTTC.

V is TRBV7-9 and J is TRBJ1-2, with 9 bases matching TRBD1. The germline CDR1 and CDR2 sequences are SEHNR and FQNEAQ (reference sequence). With V trimmed by 11 bases and J by 4 bases, 17 bases remained unmatched. The CDR3 runs to 16 residues. The CDR3 sequence: CAWEHSGTGFIYGYTF. The CDR3 DNA reads as TGTGCCTGGGAACACTCCGGGACAGGGTTTATCTATGGCTACACCTTC.

V usage is TRBV7-9 and J usage is TRBJ2-5; a possible D gene is TRBD2 (5 bases). V lost 0 bases and J lost 3, with 23 bases in between. The CDR3 is 19 amino acids. Germline-derived CDR1 and CDR2 are SEHNR and FQNEAQ (reference sequence). CDR3 residues: CASSLADTPGHVGEETQYF. CDR3 nucleotides: TGTGCCAGCAGCTTAGCTGACACACCCGGTCATGTCGGGGAAGAGACCCAGTACTTC.

The rearrangement uses TRBV5-1 and TRBJ2-7; TRBD1 agrees at 7 bases. This CDR3 region has 15 residues. Germline V gene data show CDR1 as SGHRS and CDR2 as YFSETQ. The junction had 8 bases not matched to a gene; V was cut back by 4 bases and J by 1 base. CDR3 nucleotides: TGCGCCAGCAGCCCCGGACAGGCCTCGTCCTACGAGCAGTACTTC. Protein product: CASSPGQASSYEQYF. The variable domain in full, completed from reference TRBV5-1 and TRBJ2-7, reads KAGVTQTPRYLIKTRGQQVTLSCSPISGHRSVSWYQQTPGQGLQFLFEYFSETQRNKGNFPGRFSGRQFSNSRSEMNVSTLELGDSALYLCASSPGQASSYEQYFGPGTRLTVT.

There are a few counts of this clone. The CDR3 reads CASESPQGKGNTIYF. The CDR3 region has the DNA TGTGCCAGTGAATCCCCTCAGGGGAAAGGAAACACCATATATTTT. The chain recombines TRBV19 with TRBJ1-3; TRBD1 is a possible D gene (6 bases). This CDR3 has 15 amino acids. V was clipped by 8 bases and J by 4 bases, with 18 bases between them. Germline V lookup: CDR1 LNHDA, CDR2 SQIVND (reference sequence).

This chain connects TRBV7-9 to TRBJ2-5; 9 bases are a match to TRBD2. CDR3 length: 16 residues. Looked up from germline, CDR1 is SEHNR and CDR2 is FQNEAQ (reference sequence). J gave up 3 bases and V 5 bases, and 10 bases lay outside the gene matches. The CDR3 protein is CASSPRVVAGEETQYF. The CDR3 region has the DNA TGTGCCAGCAGCCCGCGGGTGGTAGCGGGAGAAGAGACCCAGTACTTC. Based on the CDR3 plus reference TRBV7-9 and TRBJ2-5, the full variable domain is DTGVSQNPRHKITKRGQNVTFRCDPISEHNRLYWYRQTLGQGPEFLTYFQNEAQLEKSRLLSDRFSAERPKGSFSTLEIQRTEQGDSAMYLCASSPRVVAGEETQYFGPGTRLLVL.

The chain carries TRBV28 and TRBJ1-6; possibly TRBD1 for D (5 bases). This CDR3 is 15 amino acids long. Deletions cut 0 bases from V and 9 bases from J, with 12 bases between. The germline CDR1 and CDR2 sequences are MDHEN and SYDVKM. The CDR3 region has the DNA TGTGCCAGCAGTTTATGGACAGTCCCCAGTTCACCCCTCCACTTT. The encoded protein is CASSLWTVPSSPLHF.

The CDR3 DNA reads TGTGCCAGCAGCCATCCTGAGGAGGGTACGGCAAATCAGCCCCAGCATTTT. This encodes CASSHPEEGTANQPQHF. This sequence joins TRBV28 and TRBJ1-5; no definite D call. Per the germline V gene, CDR1 is MDHEN and CDR2 is SYDVKM. V dropped 6 bases and J dropped 4 bases, with 22 bases sitting between them. The CDR3 is made up of 17 amino acids. Full variable domain (missing parts from reference TRBV28 and TRBJ1-5): DVKVTQSSRYLVKRTGEKVFLECVQDMDHENMFWYRQDPGLGLRLIYFSYDVKMKEKGDIPEGYSVSREKKERFSLILESASTNQTSMYLCASSHPEEGTANQPQHFGDGTRLSIL.

The chain couples TRBV13 to TRBJ1-5, with 7 bases matching TRBD1. The germline V gene has CDR1 PRHDT and CDR2 FYEKMQ (reference sequence). This CDR3 spans 14 amino acids. Trimming removed 5 bases from V and 4 bases from J; junction bases left unmatched: 5. CDR3 nucleotides: TGTGCCAGCAGCCGCGGACAGGAGAATCAGCCCCAGCATTTT. This encodes CASSRGQENQPQHF. The full variable domain, completed using reference TRBV13 and TRBJ1-5, is AAGVIQSPRHLIKEKRETATLKCYPIPRHDTVYWYQQGPGQDPQFLISFYEKMQSDKGSIPDRFSAQQFSDYHSELNMSSLELGDSALYFCASSRGQENQPQHFGDGTRLSIL.

The CDR3, as DNA: TGTGCCAGCAGCCACGAAGCGGGCGGGAGTTTTCATGGTGAGCAGTTCTTC. Its protein product is CASSHEAGGSFHGEQFF. The chain has TRBV3-1 (or the pseudogene TRBV3-2) and TRBJ2-1; 7 positions agree with TRBD2. The trim removed 3 bases at V and 9 bases at J, leaving 17 bases unmatched. The germline V gene has CDR1 LGHDT and CDR2 YNNKEL (reference sequence). The CDR3 is 17 amino acids.

The rearrangement links TRBV10-1 to TRBJ2-7; D might be TRBD1 (5 bases). Deletions cut 3 bases from V and 1 base from J, with 13 bases between. This CDR3 comprises 15 residues. Looked up from germline, CDR1 is WNHNN and CDR2 is SYGVQD (reference sequence). CDR3 sequence: CASSEVDTWSYEQYF. The CDR3 DNA reads TGCGCCAGCAGTGAAGTGGACACCTGGTCCTACGAGCAGTACTTC.

The genes are TRBV28 and TRBJ1-1; TRBD1 aligns across 10 bases. The CDR3 is 16 amino acids. The V segment lost 0 bases and the J segment 4 bases; nucleotides outside the gene matches: 5. Germline-derived CDR1 and CDR2 are MDHEN and SYDVKM. The CDR3 DNA is TGTGCCAGCAGTTTATGGACAGGGGGCATCGTCACTGAAGCTTTCTTT. Translation: CASSLWTGGIVTEAFF. The full variable domain, rest sourced from reference TRBV28 and TRBJ1-1, is DVKVTQSSRYLVKRTGEKVFLECVQDMDHENMFWYRQDPGLGLRLIYFSYDVKMKEKGDIPEGYSVSREKKERFSLILESASTNQTSMYLCASSLWTGGIVTEAFFGQGTRLTVV.

This chain connects TRBV5-1 to TRBJ2-1, with 14 bases identical to TRBD2. CDR1 is SGHRS and CDR2 is YFSETQ in the germline V gene. With V trimmed by 4 bases and J by 7 bases, 4 bases remained unmatched. The CDR3 consists of 15 residues. The CDR3 sequence is CASSPGTSGSNEQFF. The CDR3 region has the DNA TGCGCCAGCAGCCCCGGGACTAGCGGGAGTAATGAGCAGTTCTTC.

V gene TRBV2 combines with J gene TRBJ2-6; 11 positions agree with TRBD2. CDR1 is SNHLY and CDR2 is FYNNEI in the germline V gene. Trimming removed 4 bases from V and 0 bases from J; junction bases left unmatched: 8. The CDR3 sequence is 19 residues long. CDR3 DNA: TGTGCCAGCAGTGCAGTAACTAGCGGGAGATACTCTGGGGCCAACGTCCTGACTTTC. This translates into CASSAVTSGRYSGANVLTF. The variable domain in full, completed from reference TRBV2 and TRBJ2-6, reads EPEVTQTPSHQVTQMGQEVILRCVPISNHLYFYWYRQILGQKVEFLVSFYNNEISEKSEIFDDQFSVERPDGSNFTLKIRSTKLEDSAMYFCASSAVTSGRYSGANVLTFGAGSRLTVL.

This chain uses TRBV19 with TRBJ1-1; no clear D gene. CDR1 is LNHDA, CDR2 SQIVND, per germline (reference sequence). V lost 5 bases to trimming and J lost 4 bases, with 17 bases between them. This CDR3 is 15 amino acids long. The CDR3 loop is CASSDEDLNSTEAFF. The CDR3 bases are TGTGCCAGTAGTGACGAGGACTTGAATTCCACTGAAGCTTTCTTT.

The chain combines TRBV2 with TRBJ2-7, with 8 bases lining up with TRBD1. The CDR3 is 14 amino acids. Germline values: CDR1 SNHLY, CDR2 FYNNEI. J gave up 0 bases and V 4 bases, and 2 bases lay outside the gene matches. CDR3 DNA sequence: TGTGCCAGCAGTGGGACAGGGATCTCCTACGAGCAGTACTTC. It translates to CASSGTGISYEQYF.

About this clone itself: Other DNA sequences within the sample encode an identical CDR3. The chain combines TRBV18 with TRBJ2-3; possible D gene TRBD2, 5 bases. Germline values: CDR1 KGHSH, CDR2 LQKENI. V gave up 3 bases and J gave up 3 bases, with 13 bases separating them. CDR3 length: 15 amino acids. CDR3 residues: CASSPPGSLTDTQYF. The CDR3 region has the DNA TGTGCCAGCTCACCCCCGGGATCTTTAACAGATACGCAGTATTTT.

V gene TRBV27 combines with J gene TRBJ2-3, with unresolved D. Germline CDR1 MNHEY, CDR2 SMNVEV (reference sequence). V was cut by 0 bases and J by 0 bases, with 4 bases left in between. The CDR3 sequence is 14 residues long. For the CDR3, the DNA is TGTGCCAGCAGTTTATCCTTCAGCACAGATACGCAGTATTTT. It yields the protein CASSLSFSTDTQYF.

The chain uses TRBV6-4 and TRBJ2-7; 9 nucleotides match TRBD2. The J segment lost 6 bases and the V segment lost 6 bases, leaving 12 bases of the junction unmatched. The germline CDR1 and CDR2 sequences are MRHNA and SNTAGT. The CDR3 loop spans 15 amino acids. CDR3 nucleotide sequence: TGTGCCAGCAGGCCTTTTGCGGGAGGGCCTACCGAGCAGTACTTC. This gives the protein CASRPFAGGPTEQYF.

This rearrangement joins TRBV27 to TRBJ2-5, with D maybe TRBD1 (5 bases). Trimming took off 7 bases at V and 2 bases at J, with 5 bases between the two ends. CDR3 length equals 11 residues. Germline assignment: CDR1 MNHEY and CDR2 SMNVEV (reference sequence). The chain's CDR3 is CASKGQETQYF. The CDR3 nucleotides are TGTGCCAGCAAGGGGCAAGAGACCCAGTACTTC.

CDR3 loop: CASSSSTSGSIYEQFF. CDR3 in DNA: TGTGCCAGCAGTTCCTCGACTAGCGGGAGTATCTATGAGCAGTTCTTC. V and J are TRBV6-5 and TRBJ2-1; 12 bases align to TRBD2. CDR3 length equals 16 residues. From germline, CDR1 is MNHEY and CDR2 SVGAGI. The V gene end was trimmed by 4 bases and the J gene end by 8 bases; junction bases not matched to a gene: 9.

The table lists this clone with a few counts. CDR3 nucleotides: TGTGCCAGCAGGTACCCAGGCGCTAATGAAAAACTGTTTTTT. Its translation: CASRYPGANEKLFF. The chain links TRBV6-2 or TRBV6-3 to TRBJ1-4; the D is unclear. From germline, CDR1 is MNHEY and CDR2 SVGEGT. The V end was cut by 6 bases, the J end by 3 bases, with 11 bases between. The CDR3 spans 14 residues.

V usage is TRBV29-1 and J usage is TRBJ2-5; 10 bases fit TRBD1. The CDR3 covers 14 residues. Per germline, CDR1 SQVTM and CDR2 ANQGSEA. The V segment lost 7 bases and the J segment 5 bases; nucleotides outside the gene matches: 10. CDR3 sequence: CSAEGTGEGETQYF. The CDR3 region has the DNA TGCAGCGCGGAAGGGACAGGGGAGGGGGAGACCCAGTACTTC.

This chain links TRBV7-3 with TRBJ2-7; a weak D match, TRBD1 (7 bases). The V and J ends lost 5 bases and 8 bases respectively, with 19 bases between them. This CDR3 contains 14 residues. The germline V gene encodes CDR1 SGHTA and CDR2 FQGTGA. This CDR3 reads CASSPRGTATKQYF. In DNA, the CDR3 is TGTGCCAGCAGCCCTCGGGGGACAGCTACGAAGCAGTACTTC.

The chain links TRBV18 to TRBJ2-2; 9 nucleotides match TRBD1. Germline V gene sequence: CDR1 KGHSH, CDR2 LQKENI. The CDR3 covers 15 residues. Unmatched junction bases numbered 5, after V lost 4 bases and J lost 5 bases. The CDR3 bases are TGTGCCAGCTCACAACTGGGACAGGGTACCGGGGAGCTGTTTTTT. Amino acid sequence: CASSQLGQGTGELFF. The full variable domain, its missing parts supplied by reference TRBV18 and TRBJ2-2, is NAGVMQNPRHLVRRRGQEARLRCSPMKGHSHVYWYRQLPEEGLKFMVYLQKENIIDESGMPKERFSAEFPKEGPSILRIQQVVRGDSAAYFCASSQLGQGTGELFFGEGSRLTVL.

This clone appeared once. The chain carries TRBV10-3 and TRBJ2-7; maybe TRBD1 (6 bases). Germline lookup yields CDR1 ENHRY and CDR2 SYGVKD. This CDR3 has 13 amino acids. Deletions cut 8 bases from V and 2 bases from J, with 13 bases between. Here the CDR3 reads CAIRDTETYEQYF. In DNA, the CDR3 is TGTGCCATCCGGGACACTGAAACCTACGAGCAGTACTTC.

This clone has more than one count but fewer than ten. The gene calls are TRBV30 and TRBJ2-7; 7 bases agree with TRBD1. The CDR3 consists of 12 residues. Looked up from germline, CDR1 is GTSNPN and CDR2 is SVGIG (reference sequence). After removal of 4 bases from V and 7 bases from J, the junction contained 7 bases not matched to a gene. The CDR3 is CAWTTGVGEQYF. CDR3 DNA: TGTGCCTGGACCACAGGGGTAGGGGAGCAGTACTTC.

The gene calls are TRBV10-3 and TRBJ2-7; tentative D call: TRBD2 (5 bases). Germline assignment: CDR1 ENHRY and CDR2 SYGVKD. Trimming stripped 3 bases from V and 3 bases from J, with 15 bases between. This CDR3 contains 15 residues. CDR3: CAISEVERQSYEQYF. The DNA of the CDR3 is TGTGCCATCAGTGAAGTCGAGCGGCAGAGCTACGAGCAGTACTTC.